Given below is one T cell receptor (beta chain) in context. Its antigen is not known. This PCR relied on a set of 60 Vbeta primers and 13 Jbeta primers. Data came from immunoSEQ multiplex PCR; TCRdb stores just in-frame clones and leaves some out. The sample contains 45,000 to 65,000 clones, approximately 70% of which appear only once. The data belong to a study of cytomegalovirus exposure and HLA in healthy donors. Study-level background: In terms of ancestry, the Caucasian-associated cluster contained 75% to 85% of the approximately 400 genotyped donors. Findings and caveats of the study: Cytomegalovirus-associated TCR beta chains were listed, numbering roughly 150. In vitro testing confirmed a few CMV-associated chains as specific for CMV antigens.

V lost 5 bases, J lost 4 bases, and 15 bases lay in between. This CDR3 comprises 15 residues. CDR1 is SEHNR and CDR2 is FQNEAQ in the germline V gene (reference sequence). The receptor comes from a woman in her forties or fifties in good health and CMV-seropositive. Sequences were obtained from PBMCs. The gene calls are TRBV7-9 and TRBJ2-1; weak D call: TRBD1 (6 bases). CDR3 residues: CASSPGVGDYNEQFF. The CDR3 nucleotides read TGTGCCAGCAGCCCAGGGGTGGGGGATTACAATGAGCAGTTCTTC. The entire variable domain, with the rest obtained from reference TRBV7-9 and TRBJ2-1, is as follows: DTGVSQNPRHKITKRGQNVTFRCDPISEHNRLYWYRQTLGQGPEFLTYFQNEAQLEKSRLLSDRFSAERPKGSFSTLEIQRTEQGDSAMYLCASSPGVGDYNEQFFGPGTRLTVL.